This entry concerns a single TCR beta chain. Its antigen is currently unknown. The sample is drawn from a study of CD8+ T cells in alopecia areata. Treatment described: oral pan-JAK inhibitor, 5-10 mg twice daily. As part of sample collection, lesional scalp punch biopsies and peripheral blood were taken from alopecia areata patients. Sorting from PBMCs produced CD4+ and CD8+ T cells. Study-wide results and limits: Patients displayed less clarity in TCR sharing than mice, a finding possibly related to HLA.

Following extraction, RNA underwent reverse transcription to cDNA, which served as the sequencing template. The method was immunoSEQ multiplex PCR; TCRdb's version includes in-frame clones alone and lacks a portion of them. The profile covers over 200,000 clones, with around 66% appearing a single time and more than 3.5% taken by the ten largest. V gave up 2 bases and J gave up 3 bases, with 11 bases separating them. The CDR3 is made up of 14 amino acids. The germline CDR1 and CDR2 sequences are MGHDK and SYGVNS. The receptor's source is a human donor with alopecia areata. The starting material was CD4+ T cells sorted from blood, obtained at week 4, from a patient treated with tofacitinib. The chain recombines TRBV25-1 with TRBJ2-7; a weak D match, TRBD1 (5 bases). This CDR3 reads CASSEQQANYEQYF. In nucleotides, the CDR3 is TGTGCCAGCAGTGAACAACAGGCCAACTACGAGCAGTACTTC.